In this sample, the clone carrying this TCR beta chain turned up once. Its antigen is as yet unknown. In the same sample, other DNA sequences code for this CDR3. These data originate in a study of T cell responses to AZD1222 COVID-19 vaccine. The wider study: Doses given second, at about 4 or about 12 weeks, were pooled. Study-wide points: Increased Spike-specific TCR breadth and depth were observed after two AZD1222 doses.

This CDR3 region has 13 residues. Germline CDR1 reads GTSNPN; CDR2 reads SVGIG (reference sequence). V was pared by 0 bases and J by 4 bases, with 7 bases between. The assay was immunoSEQ multiplex PCR, and TCRdb's table has in-frame clones only and misses some. This sample has approximately 160,000 clones, with approximately 86% found just once. The sequencing here drew on peripheral blood, taken on day 0 of AZD1222 vaccination. The chain joins TRBV30 to TRBJ1-5; D is ambiguous. This clonotype was obtained from an adult in good health. The CDR3 loop is CAWSVRSNQPQHF. The CDR3 DNA is TGTGCCTGGAGTGTACGCTCAAATCAGCCCCAGCATTTT.